The 13 T cell receptor beta chains below come from one sample, sequenced in a study of response to subunit inactivated influenza vaccine. TCRdb re-analysed the RT-PCR reads in MiXCR, keeping a single row per CDR3 protein. The sample holds under 200,000 distinct CDR3 sequences, roughly 10% seen once. Sequenced material: CD8+ T cells sorted from PBMCs, taken roughly 24 months after vaccination. The receptors were gathered from a man aged 45-69 years who received an inactivated influenza vaccine.

The sample holds a few counts of this clonotype. The V gene is TRBV7-9, the J gene TRBJ2-7; TRBD2 matches 10 bases. The CDR3 consists of 16 residues. In germline, CDR1 is SEHNR, CDR2 FQNEAQ (reference sequence). V was clipped by 4 bases and J by 3 bases; unmatched bases: 9. The chain's CDR3 is CASSSPKAGGFYEQYF. The CDR3 DNA reads as TGTGCCAGCAGCTCCCCAAAAGCGGGAGGGTTCTACGAGCAGTACTTC. Filled out from reference TRBV7-9 and TRBJ2-7, the complete variable domain reads DTGVSQNPRHKITKRGQNVTFRCDPISEHNRLYWYRQTLGQGPEFLTYFQNEAQLEKSRLLSDRFSAERPKGSFSTLEIQRTEQGDSAMYLCASSSPKAGGFYEQYFGPGTRLTVT.

J is TRBJ2-5 and V is TRBV7-9; 8 nucleotides align to TRBD2. The germline gives CDR1 SEHNR, CDR2 FQNEAQ (reference sequence). Trimming removed 5 bases from V and 3 bases from J; junction bases left unmatched: 11. The CDR3 length is 16 residues. The CDR3 region has the DNA TGTGCCAGCAGCCCCTTGGAGCGGGGGTACAAAGAGACCCAGTACTTC. Translated, it gives CASSPLERGYKETQYF.

This clonotype was counted between two and nine times. This chain joins TRBV7-9 and TRBJ2-7; D remains unclear. The CDR3 is 14 amino acids. The germline V gene encodes CDR1 SEHNR and CDR2 FQNEAQ (reference sequence). V was pared by 1 base and J by 2 bases, with 9 bases between. CDR3 bases: TGTGCCAGCAGCTTAGTAGGACCCGCCTACGAGCAGTACTTC. Translating gives CASSLVGPAYEQYF.

The rearrangement joins TRBV12-3 or TRBV12-4 to TRBJ1-4; D unclear. Trimming shortened V by 5 bases and J by 7 bases, and 8 bases separated the two germline ends. The CDR3 length is 12 residues. The CDR3 sequence: CASSTAGEKLFF. CDR3 DNA sequence: TGTGCCAGCAGTACCGCGGGTGAAAAACTGTTTTTT.

This clonotype has more than one count but fewer than ten. The V and J genes are TRBV5-6 and TRBJ2-1; no definite D call. The CDR3 is made up of 12 amino acids. Looked up from germline, CDR1 is SGHDT and CDR2 is YYEEEE. V lost 4 bases and J 5 bases, leaving 7 bases between the germline ends. The CDR3 here is CASSENDNEQFF. The CDR3 DNA is TGTGCCAGCAGCGAGAACGACAATGAGCAGTTCTTC.

This clonotype was seen a few times. The CDR3 sequence: CASSLGGDSYNEQFF. CDR3 nucleotides: TGTGCCAGCAGCTTAGGCGGGGACAGCTACAATGAGCAGTTCTTC. V is TRBV7-8 and J is TRBJ2-1; weak D call: TRBD1 (7 bases). V shed 1 base and J shed 3 bases, with 10 bases lying between them. Germline assignment: CDR1 SGHVS and CDR2 FQNEAQ. There are 15 residues in the CDR3. Variable domain in full (rest from reference TRBV7-8 and TRBJ2-1): GAGVSQSPRYKVAKRGQDVALRCDPISGHVSLFWYQQALGQGPEFLTYFQNEAQLDKSGLPSDRFFAERPEGSVSTLKIQRTQQEDSAVYLCASSLGGDSYNEQFFGPGTRLTVL.

The rearrangement joins TRBV7-6 to TRBJ2-5; D uncertain. This CDR3 is built from 14 residues. Between the trimmed V and J ends, which lost 3 bases and 2 bases, there was a span of 10 bases. CDR1 SGHVS and CDR2 FNYEAQ come from the germline V gene. CDR3 coding DNA: TGTGCCAGCAGCTTTACACCATCTCAAGAGACCCAGTACTTC. This sequence encodes CASSFTPSQETQYF.

This clonotype showed up many times. Written as DNA, the CDR3 is TGTGCCAGCAGTTACCGGACTAGCGGCTTCGATGAGCAGTTCTTC. Residues: CASSYRTSGFDEQFF. V and J are TRBV6-2 or TRBV6-3 and TRBJ2-1; 10 positions match TRBD2. This CDR3 spans 15 amino acids. V trimming: 2 bases; J trimming: 8 bases; junction bases outside the gene matches: 6. Germline-derived CDR1 and CDR2 are MNHEY and SVGEGT.

This chain joins TRBV15 and TRBJ2-5; maybe TRBD1 (6 bases). In germline, CDR1 is LNHNV, CDR2 YYDKDF (reference sequence). The CDR3 has 13 amino acids. With 9 bases removed from V and 5 bases from J, the gap between germline ends came to 16 bases. CDR3 bases: TGTGCCACTTTCTCCGGGACAACGGAGACCCAGTACTTC. This sequence encodes CATFSGTTETQYF.

This clonotype has a count of ten or more. This sequence joins TRBV27 and TRBJ2-3; the D is unclear. CDR1 and CDR2 from the germline V gene are MNHEY and SMNVEV (reference sequence). The V gene lost 5 bases and the J gene lost 4 bases, with 7 bases spanning the gap. The CDR3 sequence is 12 residues long. In DNA, the CDR3 is TGTGCCAGCAGTCTAGGGCCAGATACGCAGTATTTT. Amino acids: CASSLGPDTQYF.

In DNA form, the CDR3 reads TGTGCCAGCAGCATATCGCCGGGACTAGCAACCTACGAGCAGTACTTC. It is translated as CASSISPGLATYEQYF. The rearrangement links TRBV27 to TRBJ2-7; 9 bases are shared with TRBD2. V shed 6 bases, J shed 2 bases, and the junction held 11 bases outside the gene matches. This CDR3 has 16 residues. Per germline, CDR1 MNHEY and CDR2 SMNVEV (reference sequence).

In this sample, this clonotype turned up a few times. The chain joins TRBV6-2 or TRBV6-3 to TRBJ2-6, with TRBD1 identical over 10 bases. Germline CDR1 and CDR2: MNHEY and SVGEGT. This CDR3 has 17 residues. Unmatched junction bases numbered 8, after V lost 8 bases and J lost 1 base. The CDR3 bases are TGTGCCAGCCTCTATTGGGACAGGGGATCTGGGGCCAACGTCCTGACTTTC. Translating it yields CASLYWDRGSGANVLTF.

This clonotype was observed many times. The V call is TRBV4-2, the J call TRBJ2-7; 7 bases fit TRBD1. Trimming removed 2 bases from V and 3 bases from J; junction bases left unmatched: 7. CDR1 is LGHNA and CDR2 is YNFKEQ in the germline V gene. This CDR3 has 15 amino acids. CDR3 amino acids: CASSQYTGVNYEQYF. The CDR3 DNA reads as TGTGCCAGCAGCCAATACACAGGGGTAAACTACGAGCAGTACTTC.